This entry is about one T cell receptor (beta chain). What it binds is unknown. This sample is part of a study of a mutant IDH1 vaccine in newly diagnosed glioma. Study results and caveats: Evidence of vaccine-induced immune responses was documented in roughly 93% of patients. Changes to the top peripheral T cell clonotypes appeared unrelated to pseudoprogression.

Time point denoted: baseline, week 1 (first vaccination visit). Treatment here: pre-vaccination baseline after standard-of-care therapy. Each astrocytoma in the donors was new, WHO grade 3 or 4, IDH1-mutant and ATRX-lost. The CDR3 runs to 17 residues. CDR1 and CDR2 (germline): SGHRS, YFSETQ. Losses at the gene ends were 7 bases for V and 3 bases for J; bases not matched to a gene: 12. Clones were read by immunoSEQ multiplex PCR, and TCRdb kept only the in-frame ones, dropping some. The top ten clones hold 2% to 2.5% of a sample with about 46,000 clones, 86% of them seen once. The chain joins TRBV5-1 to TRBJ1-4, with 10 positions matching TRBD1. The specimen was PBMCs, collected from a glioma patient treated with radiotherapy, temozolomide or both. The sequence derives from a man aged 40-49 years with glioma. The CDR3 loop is CASRDRGGNRPNEKLFF. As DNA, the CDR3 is TGCGCCAGCCGGGACAGGGGTGGAAATAGGCCTAATGAAAAACTGTTTTTT.